The clone carrying this TCR beta chain was seen many times. The antigen is unknown. Germline values: CDR1 MNHNS, CDR2 SASEGT. V was clipped by 1 base and J by 5 bases, with 5 bases between them. This CDR3 has 12 residues. This sample is part of a study of T cell repertoires in cytomegalovirus infection. On the study more broadly: CMV infection plus the matching HLA type was flagged by public TCR beta signatures.

Notes on the study in general: Identification of carriers of CMV plus the relevant HLA was performed using cumulative public TCR beta family frequency. Across the ex vivo response, the dominant clonotypes were HLA-C-restricted CMV-specific TCR beta clonotypes.

A single record per CDR3 protein comes from TCRdb applying MiXCR to the reads. The sample lists 170,000 or so distinct CDR3 sequences; 13% to 15% were seen once. This chain links TRBV6-1 with TRBJ1-2; no clear D. This clonotype originated in a human donor in good health (CMV status not recorded). Some clones in this sample may be carry-over from other donors' samples. The sample was PBMCs. The DNA of the CDR3 is TGTGCCAGCAGTGAAGTTGGGTATGGCTACACCTTC. It is translated as CASSEVGYGYTF.